Listed below are T cell receptor beta chains from one sample, sequenced in a study of T cells after yellow fever vaccination. Each CDR3 protein gets one entry after TCRdb re-called the 5' RACE reads with MiXCR. In the table there are approximately 120,000 distinct CDR3 sequences, under 8% of which are singletons. The sequencing here drew on CD4+ T cells sorted from PBMCs, taken 10 to 11 days after the first yellow fever vaccination. The source is a man younger than 35 who received the YFV17D yellow fever vaccine. Both conserved end residues are part of each CDR3. The D gene is left open where the match is weak. Some rows mark clone size as missing; the rest say once, few, many or name a class of expanded clone.

D gene,V gene,J gene,clone size,CDR3 DNA,CDR3 protein
.,TRBV5-1,TRBJ1-6,few,TGCGCCAGCAGCTTGGAAGGGCCCTATAATTCACCCCTCCACTTT,CASSLEGPYNSPLHF
.,TRBV5-4,TRBJ1-2,many,TGTGCCAGCAGCTCGAACGGGAGGGGATATGGCTACACCTTC,CASSSNGRGYGYTF
TRBD1,TRBV7-2,TRBJ1-6,many,TGTGCCAGCAGCTCAAGACAGGGAACCGCTAATTCACCCCTCCACTTT,CASSSRQGTANSPLHF
.,TRBV18,TRBJ2-5,many,TGTGCCAGCTCACCCGGACTTTTAGAGACCCAGTACTTC,CASSPGLLETQYF
TRBD2,TRBV5-1,TRBJ2-7,many,TGCGCCAGCAGCTTTACGGGACTACGAAGCTACGAGCAGTACTTC,CASSFTGLRSYEQYF
.,TRBV7-3,TRBJ1-3,.,TGTGCCAGCAGCTTAAACCCCCGGGGGGCGTCTGGAAACACCATATATTTT,CASSLNPRGASGNTIYF
.,TRBV7-2,TRBJ2-1,few,TGTGCCAGCAGCGCCGGGGTCTACAATGAGCAGTTCTTC,CASSAGVYNEQFF
TRBD1,TRBV19,TRBJ2-7,few,TGTGCCAGTAGGGGAACAGGGGCCCGTAGCGAGCAGTACTTC,CASRGTGARSEQYF
.,TRBV11-2,TRBJ1-5,.,TGTGCCAGCAGCTTAGTCTCTGGCAATCAGCCCCAGCATTTT,CASSLVSGNQPQHF
TRBD1,TRBV7-9,TRBJ2-5,few,TGTGCCAGCAGCTTATTTGGACAGGGTGAAGAGACCCAGTACTTC,CASSLFGQGEETQYF
.,TRBV12-3/TRBV12-4,TRBJ2-6,many,TGTGCCAGCAGTTTAGTAGGGGCTGGGGCCAACGTCCTGACTTTC,CASSLVGAGANVLTF
.,TRBV3-1,TRBJ1-5,many,TGTGCCAGCAGCCAAGGATATGGCGGGGCCTCAACCCAGCCCCAGCATTTT,CASSQGYGGASTQPQHF
.,TRBV11-2,TRBJ2-3,few,TGTGCCAGCAGCCCGGGGGCAAATACGCAGTATTTT,CASSPGANTQYF
TRBD1,TRBV20-1,TRBJ1-2,many,TGCAGTGCTAGAGAATTTGGGACAGGGGATTATGGCTACACCTTC,CSAREFGTGDYGYTF
TRBD2,TRBV5-1,TRBJ2-1,.,TGCGCCAGCAGCGGCCCTAGCGGGGGTTACAATGAGCAGTTCTTC,CASSGPSGGYNEQFF
TRBD1,TRBV12-3/TRBV12-4,TRBJ2-7,.,TGTGCCAGCAGTGGGGACAGGCAGTACGGGGAGCAGTACTTC,CASSGDRQYGEQYF
.,TRBV3-1,TRBJ2-4,many,TGTGCCAGCAGCCCCTGGGATGGAGAAAACATTCAGTACTTC,CASSPWDGENIQYF
TRBD2,TRBV6-5,TRBJ2-3,many,TGTGCCAGCACAAGCGGGGGGGCCGGTACAGATACGCAGTATTTT,CASTSGGAGTDTQYF
.,TRBV11-2,TRBJ2-7,many,TGTGCCAGCAGCGAAACAAGGTCTAGGGCAGAAGTTTCCTACGAGCAGTACTTC,CASSETRSRAEVSYEQYF
.,TRBV20-1,TRBJ1-5,few,TGCAGTGCTAGAGATCGGGGGAGGGGGACCTATCAGCCCCAGCATTTT,CSARDRGRGTYQPQHF
.,TRBV6-2/TRBV6-3,TRBJ2-1,many,TGTGCCACCACGGACCGGAACAATGAGCAGTTCTTC,CATTDRNNEQFF
.,TRBV4-3,TRBJ1-1,many,TGCGCCAGCAGCCAAGAAACGGGGTCGACTGAAGCTTTCTTT,CASSQETGSTEAFF
.,TRBV7-2,TRBJ2-4,many,TGTGCCAGCAGCTTAGGGGACATTCAGTACTTC,CASSLGDIQYF
TRBD1,TRBV7-9,TRBJ1-1,.,TGTGCCAGCAGCTTAGCTTCTAGGGGGCACACTGAAGCTTTCTTT,CASSLASRGHTEAFF
.,TRBV7-2,TRBJ2-1,many,TGTGCCAGCAGCTTAATGGGGACCCTTGTGGATGAGCAGTTCTTC,CASSLMGTLVDEQFF
.,TRBV5-1,TRBJ2-1,.,TGCGCCAGCAGCTTGGACGGGGACTACAATGAGCAGTTCTTC,CASSLDGDYNEQFF
.,TRBV7-3,TRBJ2-3,few,TGTGCCAGCAGCTTAAAACGGTTCCCAGATACGCAGTATTTT,CASSLKRFPDTQYF
.,TRBV7-2,TRBJ1-2,many,TGTGCCAGCACCCCTCCCACGACAGCCGTCTATGGCTACACCTTC,CASTPPTTAVYGYTF
TRBD2,TRBV5-1,TRBJ2-5,many,TGCGCCAGCAGCTTGGAGGGTCTAGCGGAAGAGACCCAGTACTTC,CASSLEGLAEETQYF
TRBD2,TRBV6-5,TRBJ2-2,many,TGTGCCAGCAGTTCGGGGGGGGTAAACACCGGGGAGCTGTTTTTT,CASSSGGVNTGELFF
.,TRBV12-3/TRBV12-4,TRBJ2-5,many,TGTGCCAGCACTTTACAGGAGGGAGAGACCCAGTACTTC,CASTLQEGETQYF
.,TRBV3-1,TRBJ2-3,many,TGTGCCAGCAGCCAACGGAACAGAGCTAGCACAGATACGCAGTATTTT,CASSQRNRASTDTQYF
.,TRBV4-2,TRBJ1-4,few,TGTGCCAGCAGCTCGACCCCGGGGATAGGTGAAAAACTGTTTTTT,CASSSTPGIGEKLFF
.,TRBV7-3,TRBJ2-3,many,TGTGCCAGCAGCTTAATCGGGGAAGATACGCAGTATTTT,CASSLIGEDTQYF
.,TRBV13,TRBJ1-2,many,TGTGCCAGCAGCTTAGAACGTGGACAGTATGGCTACACCTTC,CASSLERGQYGYTF
TRBD2,TRBV4-2,TRBJ2-2,many,TGTGCCAGCAGCCAGGGGGGAGTCAGCGGGGGGACCGGGGAGCTGTTTTTT,CASSQGGVSGGTGELFF
.,TRBV12-3/TRBV12-4,TRBJ2-2,many,TGTGCCAGCAGCCCCCCCGTGATGAACACCGGGGAGCTGTTTTTT,CASSPPVMNTGELFF
TRBD1,TRBV12-3/TRBV12-4,TRBJ1-1,many,TGTGCCAGCAGCCCAGGACAGGCGAACACTGAAGCTTTCTTT,CASSPGQANTEAFF
.,TRBV20-1,TRBJ1-1,many,TGCAGTGCTAGTAGGGGGGCGGACACTGAAGCTTTCTTT,CSASRGADTEAFF
.,TRBV14,TRBJ2-5,many,TGTGCCAGCAGCCTATTACAGGGAGGGCAAGAGACCCAGTACTTC,CASSLLQGGQETQYF
.,TRBV12-3/TRBV12-4,TRBJ2-4,many,TGTGCCAGCAGTTGGCAGGGGTATGAAAACATTCAGTACTTC,CASSWQGYENIQYF
.,TRBV20-1,TRBJ1-1,many,TGCAGTGCTAGAGTGAGACGAGACGTTGAAGCTTTCTTT,CSARVRRDVEAFF
TRBD2,TRBV13,TRBJ2-5,many,TGTGCCAGCAGCCATGGGACTAGCGGAGTACAAGAGACCCAGTACTTC,CASSHGTSGVQETQYF
TRBD1,TRBV6-1,TRBJ2-2,many,TGTGCCAGCGGAGACGACAGGGGGCAGAGGGCCGGGGAGCTGTTTTTT,CASGDDRGQRAGELFF
TRBD2,TRBV5-1,TRBJ2-1,many,TGCGCCAGCAGCTTGACCCCCAGCGGGGGGGACAATGAGCAGTTCTTC,CASSLTPSGGDNEQFF
TRBD1,TRBV28,TRBJ1-5,many,TGTGCCAGCAGTCTCGGACCTAAGACAGGGATCGGACAGCCCCAGCATTTT,CASSLGPKTGIGQPQHF
.,TRBV6-2/TRBV6-3,TRBJ1-5,many,TGTGCCAGCAGACTGCCGAATCAGCCCCAGCATTTT,CASRLPNQPQHF
.,TRBV4-2,TRBJ2-5,many,TGTGCCAGCAGCCAAGATAATGATCCTAGGGGACAAGAGACCCAGTACTTC,CASSQDNDPRGQETQYF
.,TRBV4-3,TRBJ2-1,many,TGCGCCAGCAGCCAAGGGGCAGGGGTCTACAATGAGCAGTTCTTC,CASSQGAGVYNEQFF
.,TRBV29-1,TRBJ1-1,many,TGCAGCGTTGGAGGGGTTTGGACTGAAGCTTTCTTT,CSVGGVWTEAFF